The 10 T cell receptor beta chains below all came from one sample that was sequenced in a study of naive and memory T cell subsets. These receptors have no known antigen. Both TRBC1 and TRBC2 were covered by a beta constant-region primer of two equimolar oligonucleotides. Ligated cDNA was amplified by four rounds of PCR with nested alpha and beta constant-region primers and SP2. TCRdb reprocessed the UMI-ligation and nested PCR reads via MiXCR and lists one record per CDR3 protein. The data contain about 140,000 distinct CDR3 sequences, 15% to 25% of them seen just once; the ten biggest clones take up approximately 0.63%. The study's findings and limits: Especially in CD8 cells, naive repertoires contained a few larger clonotypes, possibly CD45RA-re-expressing memory cells.

What was sequenced was naive CD8+ T cells from blood. The receptors stem from a human donor in good health.

The CDR3 reads CASSQEIEWTLNTEAFF. The CDR3 DNA sequence: TGCGCCAGCAGCCAAGAAATAGAGTGGACACTGAACACTGAAGCTTTCTTT. The chain links TRBV4-1 to TRBJ1-1; D is perhaps TRBD1 (5 bases). The CDR3 runs to 17 residues. Germline loops: CDR1 MGHRA, CDR2 YSYEKL. The V end lost 0 bases, the J end lost 0 bases, and 14 bases lay between the germline ends.

J is TRBJ1-1 and V is TRBV27; D is possibly TRBD1 (5 bases). The CDR3 consists of 14 residues. Germline V gives CDR1 MNHEY, CDR2 SMNVEV (reference sequence). Trimming took 0 bases from V and 4 from J, leaving 9 bases between them. The CDR3 nucleotides are TGTGCCAGCAGTTTATCTTCGGGGGGCACTGAAGCTTTCTTT. It yields the protein CASSLSSGGTEAFF.

The chain has TRBV6-5 and TRBJ2-1; 11 bases fit TRBD2. The V and J ends lost 8 bases and 0 bases, in that order; junction bases with no gene match: 9. This CDR3 is built from 17 residues. From germline, CDR1 is MNHEY and CDR2 SVGAGI. CDR3 amino acids: CASGGDSGRGSYNEQFF. The DNA of the CDR3 is TGTGCCAGCGGGGGCGATAGCGGGAGGGGCTCCTACAATGAGCAGTTCTTC.

The chain recombines TRBV19 with TRBJ2-1; TRBD1 aligns across 8 bases. The CDR3 is made up of 15 amino acids. Trimming took 1 base from V and 7 from J; bases not matched to a gene: 6. Germline CDR1 reads LNHDA; CDR2 reads SQIVND (reference sequence). CDR3 in amino acids: CASSIGQGARNEQFF. In DNA form, the CDR3 reads TGTGCCAGTAGTATAGGGCAGGGGGCAAGGAATGAGCAGTTCTTC.

The genes are TRBV2 and TRBJ2-7, with 11 bases lining up with TRBD2. CDR1 is SNHLY, CDR2 FYNNEI, per germline. This CDR3 is 14 amino acids long. Unmatched junction bases numbered 4, after V lost 6 bases and J lost 3 bases. In nucleotides, the CDR3 is TGTGCCAGCAGCACCGGGACTAGCGGCTACGAGCAGTACTTC. The encoded protein is CASSTGTSGYEQYF. The entire variable domain, with the rest obtained from reference TRBV2 and TRBJ2-7, is as follows: EPEVTQTPSHQVTQMGQEVILRCVPISNHLYFYWYRQILGQKVEFLVSFYNNEISEKSEIFDDQFSVERPDGSNFTLKIRSTKLEDSAMYFCASSTGTSGYEQYFGPGTRLTVT.

This clonotype has just one count. V usage is TRBV12-3 or TRBV12-4 and J usage is TRBJ2-1, with 9 bases fitting TRBD1. Unmatched junction bases numbered 26, after V lost 3 bases and J lost 2 bases. The CDR3 totals 23 residues. The CDR3 region is CASSFTGTGSSRQDPFAYNEQFF. CDR3 DNA sequence: TGTGCCAGCAGTTTCACCGGGACAGGGTCTTCCCGACAAGACCCCTTCGCCTACAATGAGCAGTTCTTC.

The chain is built from TRBV5-6 and TRBJ1-1; D gene ambiguous. With 6 bases removed from V and 4 bases from J, the gap between germline ends came to 16 bases. The CDR3 is 14 residues long. Germline loops: CDR1 SGHDT, CDR2 YYEEEE. The CDR3 loop reads CASTQVIGITEAFF. The CDR3 region has the DNA TGTGCCAGCACTCAGGTTATCGGGATCACTGAAGCTTTCTTT.

V gene TRBV2 combines with J gene TRBJ2-1; 7 bases agree with TRBD1. J lost 7 bases, V lost 4 bases, and 7 bases had no gene match. The CDR3 is 14 residues long. Germline assignment: CDR1 SNHLY and CDR2 FYNNEI. The CDR3 DNA reads as TGTGCCAGCAGTGGAGTGGGACAGCGGAATGAGCAGTTCTTC. Residues: CASSGVGQRNEQFF.

The sample holds a few counts of this clonotype. As DNA, the CDR3 is TGTGCCAGCAGCCCAAGTGGGCAAGAGACCCAGTACTTC. It yields the protein CASSPSGQETQYF. This chain links TRBV11-2 with TRBJ2-5; D is unresolved. V shed 5 bases and J shed 2 bases, with 9 bases lying between them. The germline CDR1 and CDR2 sequences are SGHAT and FQNNGV. This CDR3 comprises 13 residues.

In this sample, this clonotype turned up many times. This chain uses TRBV20-1 with TRBJ2-1; 8 positions match TRBD2. The CDR3 consists of 18 residues. The germline V gene has CDR1 DFQATT and CDR2 SNEGSKA (reference sequence). V lost 2 bases and J lost 4; bases outside the gene matches: 16. The CDR3 region has the DNA TGCAGTGCTAGACGGGGAGGCACTAGCGGACCCCGATACAATGAGCAGTTCTTC. Translation: CSARRGGTSGPRYNEQFF.